Listed below are T cell receptor beta chains from one sample, sequenced in a study of hypomethylating agent response in myelodysplastic syndrome. Sequenced by immunoSEQ multiplex PCR; TCRdb stores in-frame clones only, minus some. This table has over 1,500 clones, about 88% appearing once. The sequenced sample was bone marrow, obtained before or after starting hypomethylating agent treatment for myelodysplastic syndrome (not recorded which). The source of these receptors is a human donor with myelodysplastic syndrome. The CDR3 runs from the conserved cysteine through the conserved F or W. The order of the fields is D gene, V gene, J gene, clone size, CDR3 protein, CDR3 DNA. D genes are given only for firm matches. Size tells how often a clone was seen (once, few, many) or the class of an expanded clone, and some rows leave it out.

TRBD1,TRBV7-9,TRBJ1-2,NA,CASSLGTGDNGYTF,TGTGCCAGCAGCTTAGGGACAGGGGATAATGGCTACACCTTC
NA,TRBV9,TRBJ2-1,once,CASSPGHSSYNEQFF,TGTGCCAGCAGCCCCGGACACAGCTCCTACAATGAGCAGTTCTTC
TRBD1,TRBV6-6,TRBJ1-5,NA,CASRDRSNQPQHF,TGTGCCAGCAGGGACAGGAGCAATCAGCCCCAGCATTTT
TRBD2,TRBV7-9,TRBJ2-3,NA,CASSGGRAGVLKDTQYF,TGTGCCAGCAGCGGCGGGAGGGCCGGTGTCTTAAAAGATACGCAGTATTTT
TRBD2,TRBV6-1,TRBJ2-4,NA,CASSERLADKNIQYF,TGTGCCAGCAGTGAGCGCCTAGCGGACAAAAACATTCAGTACTTC
TRBD1,TRBV10-3,TRBJ1-1,NA,CASSGGNTEAFF,TGTGCCTCGTCAGGGGGGAACACTGAAGCTTTCTTT
NA,TRBV5-1,TRBJ1-1,NA,CASSWQGHTEAFF,TGCGCCAGCAGCTGGCAGGGTCACACTGAAGCTTTCTTT
TRBD1,TRBV6-1,TRBJ1-1,once,CASSEARDRGEAFF,TGTGCCAGCAGTGAAGCCCGGGACAGGGGTGAAGCTTTCTTT
NA,TRBV10-2,TRBJ2-3,NA,CASGGVSTDTQYF,TGCGCCAGCGGAGGGGTCTCCACAGATACGCAGTATTTT
NA,TRBV10-2,TRBJ1-3,NA,CASISSGNTIYF,TGCGCCAGCATAAGCTCTGGAAACACCATATATTTT
TRBD2,TRBV28,TRBJ2-1,NA,CASRPPPGSGGVYNEQFF,TGTGCCAGCAGGCCGCCTCCCGGGAGCGGGGGTGTATACAATGAGCAGTTCTTC
NA,TRBV5-1,TRBJ1-3,NA,CASSATGLGNTIYF,TGCGCCAGCAGCGCTACAGGTCTTGGAAACACCATATATTTT
TRBD2,TRBV7-2,TRBJ2-3,NA,CASSPSGGPGTQYF,TGTGCCAGCAGCCCCAGCGGGGGGCCTGGTACGCAGTATTTT
TRBD1,TRBV6-6,TRBJ1-6,NA,CASNRDSISPLHF,TGTGCCAGCAACCGGGACAGCATTTCACCCCTCCACTTT
NA,TRBV6-5,TRBJ1-5,few,CASSYRLGQPQHF,TGTGCCAGCAGTTACAGGCTGGGACAGCCCCAGCATTTT
TRBD1,TRBV27,TRBJ1-2,few,CASSLGQADVGGGYTF,TGTGCCAGCAGTTTAGGACAGGCGGACGTGGGGGGTGGCTACACCTTC
TRBD2,TRBV6-5,TRBJ2-1,NA,CASSSREGGSYNEQFF,TGTGCCAGCAGTTCCCGGGAGGGAGGGTCCTACAATGAGCAGTTCTTC
NA,TRBV19,TRBJ2-3,once,CATADTPAGDTQYF,TGTGCCACCGCCGACACCCCGGCGGGGGATACGCAGTATTTT
TRBD1,TRBV30,TRBJ1-1,NA,CAWMLAGGGTEAFF,TGTGCCTGGATGCTCGCAGGGGGGGGGACTGAAGCTTTCTTT
TRBD2,TRBV30,TRBJ2-1,NA,CAWGGTSGGYNEQFF,TGTGCCTGGGGGGGGACTAGCGGGGGATACAATGAGCAGTTCTTC
TRBD2,TRBV27,TRBJ2-3,NA,CASSYGLAGVTSNTQYF,TGTGCCAGCAGCTACGGACTAGCGGGGGTTACCTCGAATACGCAGTATTTT
NA,TRBV30,TRBJ1-1,NA,CAWMRDTNTEAFF,TGTGCCTGGATGCGGGACACCAACACTGAAGCTTTCTTT
NA,TRBV2,TRBJ1-2,NA,CASSLLGGTNYGYTF,TGTGCCAGCAGCTTGTTGGGGGGCACAAATTACGGCTACACCTTC
NA,TRBV5-1,TRBJ1-1,NA,CASSLDSLEAFF,TGCGCCAGCAGCCTGGACAGCTTAGAGGCTTTCTTT
NA,TRBV15,TRBJ2-3,few,CATQRQGTDTQYF,TGTGCCACCCAGAGACAGGGCACAGATACGCAGTATTTT
NA,TRBV4-2,TRBJ2-2,NA,CASSQSRGRVGELFF,TGTGCCAGCAGCCAAAGCAGGGGGAGGGTCGGGGAGCTGTTTTTT
NA,TRBV9,TRBJ2-6,NA,CASSVVGANVLTF,TGTGCCAGCAGCGTAGTTGGGGCCAACGTCCTGACTTTC
TRBD2,TRBV7-3,TRBJ2-1,NA,CASSLGLAGGLYNEQFF,TGTGCCAGCAGCTTGGGACTAGCGGGGGGCCTTTACAATGAGCAGTTCTTC
NA,TRBV30,TRBJ1-6,few,CAWSDPDPGSSPLHF,TGTGCCTGGAGTGACCCGGACCCCGGAAGCTCACCCCTCCACTTT
NA,TRBV7-8,TRBJ1-1,NA,CASSSYFDRHTEAFF,TGTGCCAGCAGCTCCTACTTTGACAGACACACTGAAGCTTTCTTT
NA,TRBV30,TRBJ1-1,NA,CAWSPDGTYTEAFF,TGTGCCTGGAGTCCGGACGGGACCTACACTGAAGCTTTCTTT
TRBD1,TRBV5-1,TRBJ2-3,NA,CASSLEWTGSTDTQYF,TGCGCCAGCAGCTTGGAGTGGACAGGGAGCACAGATACGCAGTATTTT
NA,TRBV19,TRBJ1-5,NA,CASRGRGNQPQHF,TGTGCCAGTAGAGGACGGGGCAATCAGCCCCAGCATTTT
NA,TRBV10-3,TRBJ2-5,NA,CAISKTLGETQYF,TGTGCCATCAGTAAGACTTTGGGAGAGACCCAGTACTTC
TRBD2,TRBV6-1,TRBJ2-3,NA,CASSTGGRGTDTQYF,TGTGCCAGCAGTACGGGAGGGCGAGGGACAGATACGCAGTATTTT
TRBD2,TRBV9,TRBJ2-1,NA,CASSGTGTSGTNEQFF,TGTGCCAGCAGCGGGACCGGGACTAGCGGCACAAATGAGCAGTTCTTC
NA,TRBV11-2,TRBJ1-3,NA,CASSLLLRGLSGNTIYF,TGTGCCAGCAGCTTGCTCCTTAGGGGGTTGTCTGGAAACACCATATATTTT
TRBD1,TRBV7-2,TRBJ2-5,NA,CASSLVPTGGGTQYF,TGTGCCAGCAGCTTAGTCCCGACAGGGGGCGGGACCCAGTACTTC
TRBD1,TRBV2,TRBJ1-6,few,CASSENRGNSPLHF,TGTGCCAGCAGTGAGAACAGGGGGAATTCACCCCTCCACTTT
NA,TRBV19,TRBJ2-4,NA,CASSIEAGRGIQYF,TGTGCCAGTAGTATAGAGGCGGGGAGAGGCATTCAGTACTTC
NA,TRBV28,TRBJ2-7,NA,CASVDSTLYEQYF,TGTGCCAGCGTAGACAGTACCCTCTACGAGCAGTACTTC
NA,TRBV2,TRBJ1-2,NA,CASSEAVEYGYTF,TGTGCCAGCAGTGAAGCTGTGGAGTATGGCTACACCTTC
NA,TRBV5-1,TRBJ2-2,NA,CASRERGAGGLRELFF,TGCGCCAGCAGGGAGAGAGGGGCAGGCGGCCTTCGGGAGCTGTTTTTT
NA,TRBV19,TRBJ1-3,NA,CASTSGGKGNTIYF,TGTGCCAGTACCTCCGGGGGAAAGGGAAACACCATATATTTT
NA,TRBV21-1,TRBJ2-7,NA,CARYYEQYF,TGTGCCAGATACTACGAGCAGTACTTC
TRBD1,TRBV2,TRBJ1-5,NA,CASRLQGAGMQPQHF,TGTGCCAGCAGGCTACAGGGGGCGGGAATGCAGCCCCAGCATTTT
TRBD1,TRBV13,TRBJ2-7,NA,CASSLGGTVFQNEQYF,TGTGCCAGCAGCTTAGGCGGGACAGTTTTTCAGAACGAGCAGTACTTC
NA,TRBV30,TRBJ2-7,NA,CASYRDTSYEQYF,TGTGCCTCTTACAGGGATACCTCCTACGAGCAGTACTTC
NA,TRBV2,TRBJ2-2,NA,CASSGAGTGELFF,TGTGCCAGCAGTGGGGCGGGCACCGGGGAGCTGTTTTTT
NA,TRBV7-2,TRBJ2-1,NA,CASSLASAEQFF,TGTGCCAGCAGCTTAGCGTCCGCTGAGCAGTTCTTC
TRBD1,TRBV6-1,TRBJ2-7,NA,CASSEDRGDREQYF,TGTGCCAGCAGTGAAGATAGAGGGGACAGGGAGCAGTACTTC